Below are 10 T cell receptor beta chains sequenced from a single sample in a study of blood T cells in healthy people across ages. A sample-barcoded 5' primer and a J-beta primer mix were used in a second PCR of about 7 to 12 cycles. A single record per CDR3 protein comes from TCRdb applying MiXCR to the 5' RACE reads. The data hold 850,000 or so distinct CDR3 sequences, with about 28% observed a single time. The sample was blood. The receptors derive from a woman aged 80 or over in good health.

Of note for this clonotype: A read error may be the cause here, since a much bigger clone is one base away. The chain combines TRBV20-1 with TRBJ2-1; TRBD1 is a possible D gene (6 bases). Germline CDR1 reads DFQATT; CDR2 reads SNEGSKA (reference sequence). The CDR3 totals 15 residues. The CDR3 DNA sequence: TGCAGTGCTCCCCAGGGACAAAGCTCCTACAATGGGCAGTTCTTC. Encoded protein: CSAPQGQSSYNGQFF.

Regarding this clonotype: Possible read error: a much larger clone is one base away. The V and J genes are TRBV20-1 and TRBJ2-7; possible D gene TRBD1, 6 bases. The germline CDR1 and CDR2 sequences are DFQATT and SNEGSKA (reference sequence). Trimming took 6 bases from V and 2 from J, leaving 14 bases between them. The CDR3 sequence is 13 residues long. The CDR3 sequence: CSARDTMAYEQYF. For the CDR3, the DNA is TGCAGTGCCAGGGACACGATGGCCTACGAGCAGTACTTC.

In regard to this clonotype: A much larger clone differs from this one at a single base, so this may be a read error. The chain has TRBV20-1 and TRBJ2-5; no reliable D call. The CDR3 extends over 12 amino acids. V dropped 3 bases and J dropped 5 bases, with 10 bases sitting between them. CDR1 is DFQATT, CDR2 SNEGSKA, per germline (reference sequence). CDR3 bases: TGCAGTGCTAGTCTCAGGTGGGAGACCCAGTACTTC. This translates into CSASLRWETQYF.

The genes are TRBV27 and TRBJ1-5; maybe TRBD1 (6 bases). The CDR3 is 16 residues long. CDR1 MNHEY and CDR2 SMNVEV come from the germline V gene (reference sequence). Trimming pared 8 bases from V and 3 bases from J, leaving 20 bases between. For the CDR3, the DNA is TGTGCCAGCGGCAACCGCTCACAGGGAAACAATCAGCCCCAGCATTTT. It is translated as CASGNRSQGNNQPQHF.

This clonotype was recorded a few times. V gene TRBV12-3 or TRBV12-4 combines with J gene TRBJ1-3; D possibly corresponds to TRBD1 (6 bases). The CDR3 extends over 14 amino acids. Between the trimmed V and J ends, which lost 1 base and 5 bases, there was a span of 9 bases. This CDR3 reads CASSLDRARNTIYF. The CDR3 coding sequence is TGTGCCAGCAGTTTAGACAGGGCCAGAAACACCATATATTTT.

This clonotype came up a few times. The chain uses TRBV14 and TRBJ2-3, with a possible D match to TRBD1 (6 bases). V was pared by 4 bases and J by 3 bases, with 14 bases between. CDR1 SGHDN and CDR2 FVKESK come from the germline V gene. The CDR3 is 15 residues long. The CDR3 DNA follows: TGTGCCAGCAGCCGCGGACAGCCCCAAACAGATACGCAGTATTTT. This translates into CASSRGQPQTDTQYF.

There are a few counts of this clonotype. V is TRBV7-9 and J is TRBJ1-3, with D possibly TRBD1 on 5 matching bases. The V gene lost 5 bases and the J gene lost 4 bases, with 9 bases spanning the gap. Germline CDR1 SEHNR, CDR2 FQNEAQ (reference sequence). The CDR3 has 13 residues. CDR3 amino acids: CASSEGYGNTIYF. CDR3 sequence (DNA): TGTGCCAGCAGCGAGGGGTACGGAAACACCATATATTTT.

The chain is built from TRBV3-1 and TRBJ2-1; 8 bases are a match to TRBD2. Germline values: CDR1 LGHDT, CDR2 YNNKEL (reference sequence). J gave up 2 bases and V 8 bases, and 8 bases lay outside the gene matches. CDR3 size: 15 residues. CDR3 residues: CASGPSGGAYNEQFF. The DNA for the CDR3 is TGTGCCAGCGGCCCGAGCGGGGGCGCCTACAATGAGCAGTTCTTC.

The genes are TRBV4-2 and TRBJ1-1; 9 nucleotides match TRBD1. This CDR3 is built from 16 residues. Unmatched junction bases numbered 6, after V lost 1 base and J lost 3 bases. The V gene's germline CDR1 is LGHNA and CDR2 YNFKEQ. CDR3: CASSQGEGQGYTEAFF. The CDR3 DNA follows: TGTGCCAGCAGCCAAGGGGAAGGACAGGGGTACACTGAAGCTTTCTTT.

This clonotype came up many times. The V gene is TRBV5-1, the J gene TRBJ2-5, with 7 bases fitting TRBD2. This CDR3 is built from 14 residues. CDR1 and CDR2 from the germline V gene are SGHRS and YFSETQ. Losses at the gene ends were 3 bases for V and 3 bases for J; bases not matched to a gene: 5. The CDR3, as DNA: TGCGCCAGCAGCTCCCCTGCGGGGGAAGAGACCCAGTACTTC. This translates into CASSSPAGEETQYF.